These T cell receptor beta chains were read from a single sample in a study of T-cell memory formation after mild COVID-19. TCRdb recomputed calls from the 5' RACE reads with MiXCR, one row per CDR3 protein. Seen here are some 120,000 distinct CDR3 sequences, about 18% observed once, and the top ten hold 5.2%. Sequenced input: PBMCs or a T cell subset sorted from them (not recorded which). These receptors all come from a man between 18 and 35 years old who had mild COVID-19 (a few samples of this study predate the infection). Cell type and time point are not known. Both conserved end residues are part of each CDR3. Each record gives: V gene, CDR3 protein.

V: TRBV30
CDR3: CAWTPGQVYEQYF

V: TRBV29-1
CDR3: CSVGSGDAFF

V: TRBV12-3/TRBV12-4
CDR3: CASSLGETGELFF

V: TRBV5-6
CDR3: CASSLVHSPIEAFF

V: TRBV15
CDR3: CATSRDWAGTGGYNEQFF

V: TRBV4-2
CDR3: CASSQEAQGYTGELFF

V: TRBV20-1
CDR3: CSAGGLYTDTQYF

V: TRBV5-1
CDR3: CASSRDRGNTGELFF

V: TRBV2
CDR3: CASSESLAGTGELFF

V: TRBV15
CDR3: CATSRDWGTHTYEQYF

V: TRBV6-1
CDR3: CASSSGQGGGPQHF

V: TRBV20-1
CDR3: CSAPDRGSTDTQYF

V: TRBV5-1
CDR3: CASSLGPLNTEAFF

V: TRBV7-9
CDR3: CASSVPSGGRHNEQFF

V: TRBV6-6
CDR3: CASSWRRLTGTLQLTDTQYF

V: TRBV15
CDR3: CATSRGDSGNEQFF

V: TRBV4-1
CDR3: CASSPVDGEWELFF

V: TRBV29-1
CDR3: CSVVAGFKETQYF

V: TRBV6-4
CDR3: CASSDSAGMNSPLHF

V: TRBV29-1
CDR3: CSVQGAAGEKLFF

V: TRBV7-8
CDR3: CASSYPLRTDTQYF

V: TRBV7-2
CDR3: CASSLDRVSTDTQYF

V: TRBV12-3/TRBV12-4
CDR3: CASNLAEETQYF

V: TRBV4-1
CDR3: CASSARNGGRADTQYF

V: TRBV7-3
CDR3: CASSPQGMSTDTQYF

V: TRBV7-3
CDR3: CASSANTGELFF

V: TRBV6-4
CDR3: CASSTNPYNEQFF

V: TRBV4-1
CDR3: CASSQDGRTQATQYF

V: TRBV5-1
CDR3: CATPPWDTTNNEQFF

V: TRBV6-2/TRBV6-3
CDR3: CASTSNLQTNEQFF

V: TRBV20-1
CDR3: CSARQGPYEQYF

V: TRBV3-2
CDR3: CASSPGVGTDTQYF

V: TRBV3-1
CDR3: CASGGNEQFF

V: TRBV12-3/TRBV12-4
CDR3: CASTKPYPPDTQYF

V: TRBV6-2/TRBV6-3
CDR3: CASRAGASNQPQHF

V: TRBV18
CDR3: CASSPGQTNYGYTF

V: TRBV9
CDR3: CASSVLAGLNTEAFF

V: TRBV4-3
CDR3: CASSQEVELLHGYTF

V: TRBV5-1
CDR3: CASSLAQGNGYTF

V: TRBV4-3
CDR3: CASSQDRTYGYTF

V: TRBV24-1
CDR3: CATRVLRAYGYTF

V: TRBV24-1
CDR3: CATQTGYNEQFF

V: TRBV18
CDR3: CASSPSAGASYEQYF

V: TRBV4-1
CDR3: CASSQGEMDTQYF

V: TRBV20-1
CDR3: CSARLTASGELFF

V: TRBV5-1
CDR3: CASSFSRQGRSNSPLHF

V: TRBV6-2/TRBV6-3
CDR3: CASSYSQRSGLNQPQHF